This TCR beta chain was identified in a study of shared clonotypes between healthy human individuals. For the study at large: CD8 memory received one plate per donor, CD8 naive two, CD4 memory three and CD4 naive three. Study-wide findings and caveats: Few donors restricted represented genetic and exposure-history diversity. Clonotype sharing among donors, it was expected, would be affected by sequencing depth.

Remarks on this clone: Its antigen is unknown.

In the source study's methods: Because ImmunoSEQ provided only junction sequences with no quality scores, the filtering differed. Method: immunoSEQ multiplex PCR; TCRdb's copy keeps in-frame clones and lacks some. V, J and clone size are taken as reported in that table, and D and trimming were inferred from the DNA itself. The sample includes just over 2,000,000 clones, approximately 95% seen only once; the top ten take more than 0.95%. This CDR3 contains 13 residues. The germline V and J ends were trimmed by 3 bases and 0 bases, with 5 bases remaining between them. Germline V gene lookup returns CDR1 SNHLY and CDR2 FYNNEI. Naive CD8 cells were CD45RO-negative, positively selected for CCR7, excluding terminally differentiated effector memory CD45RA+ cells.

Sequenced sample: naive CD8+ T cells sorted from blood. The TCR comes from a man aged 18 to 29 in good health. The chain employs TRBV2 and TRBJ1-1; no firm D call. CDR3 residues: CASSERMNTEAFF. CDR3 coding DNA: TGTGCCAGCAGTGAGAGGATGAACACTGAAGCTTTCTTT.